This T cell receptor beta chain was found in a study of brain metastases from non-small cell lung cancer. Assay used: immunoSEQ multiplex PCR; TCRdb lists only in-frame clones, some missing. The data hold some 2,000 clones, with approximately 88% observed a single time. This clone appeared once. Losses at the gene ends were 4 bases for V and 8 bases for J; bases not matched to a gene: 7. The germline gives CDR1 SEHNR, CDR2 FQNEAQ (reference sequence). CDR3 length equals 16 residues. This clonotype originated in a donor aged 40 or over with non-small cell lung cancer. Sequencing was performed on primary lung tumor tissue. The rearrangement uses TRBV7-9 and TRBJ2-1, with 14 bases that match TRBD2. The CDR3 region is CASSSTTSGGADEQFF. CDR3 DNA sequence: TGTGCCAGCAGCTCCACGACTAGCGGGGGGGCGGATGAGCAGTTCTTC.